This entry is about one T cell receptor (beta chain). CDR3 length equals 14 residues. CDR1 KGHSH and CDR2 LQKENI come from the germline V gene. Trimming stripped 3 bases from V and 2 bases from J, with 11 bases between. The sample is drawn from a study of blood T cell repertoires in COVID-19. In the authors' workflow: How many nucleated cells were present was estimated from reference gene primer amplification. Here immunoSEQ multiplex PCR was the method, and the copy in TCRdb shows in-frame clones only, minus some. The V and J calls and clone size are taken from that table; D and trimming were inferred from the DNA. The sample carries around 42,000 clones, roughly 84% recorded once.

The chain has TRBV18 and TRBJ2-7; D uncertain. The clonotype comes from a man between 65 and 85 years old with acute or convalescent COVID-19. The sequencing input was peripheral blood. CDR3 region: CASSPSKSPYEQYF. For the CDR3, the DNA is TGTGCCAGCTCACCGTCTAAGAGCCCCTACGAGCAGTACTTC.